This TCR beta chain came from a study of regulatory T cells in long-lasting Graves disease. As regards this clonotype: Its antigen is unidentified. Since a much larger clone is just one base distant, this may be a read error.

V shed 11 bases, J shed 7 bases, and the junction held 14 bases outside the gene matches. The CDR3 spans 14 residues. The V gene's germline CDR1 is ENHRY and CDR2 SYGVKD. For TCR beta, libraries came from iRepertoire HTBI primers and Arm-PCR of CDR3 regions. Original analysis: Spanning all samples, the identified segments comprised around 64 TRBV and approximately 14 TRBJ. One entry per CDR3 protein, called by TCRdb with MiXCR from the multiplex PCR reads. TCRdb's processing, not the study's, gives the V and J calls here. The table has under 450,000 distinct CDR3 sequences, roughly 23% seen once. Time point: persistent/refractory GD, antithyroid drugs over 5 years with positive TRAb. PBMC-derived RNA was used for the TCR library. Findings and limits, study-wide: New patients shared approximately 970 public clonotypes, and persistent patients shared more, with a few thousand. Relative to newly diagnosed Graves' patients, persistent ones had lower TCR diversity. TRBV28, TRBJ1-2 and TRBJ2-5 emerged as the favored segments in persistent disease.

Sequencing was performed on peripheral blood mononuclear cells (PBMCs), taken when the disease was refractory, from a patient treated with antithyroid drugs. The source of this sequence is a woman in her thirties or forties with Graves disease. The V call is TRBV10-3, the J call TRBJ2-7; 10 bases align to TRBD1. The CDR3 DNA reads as TGTGCCGTAACCGAAGGACAGGGGGAGGGGGAGCAGTACTTC. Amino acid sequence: CAVTEGQGEGEQYF.